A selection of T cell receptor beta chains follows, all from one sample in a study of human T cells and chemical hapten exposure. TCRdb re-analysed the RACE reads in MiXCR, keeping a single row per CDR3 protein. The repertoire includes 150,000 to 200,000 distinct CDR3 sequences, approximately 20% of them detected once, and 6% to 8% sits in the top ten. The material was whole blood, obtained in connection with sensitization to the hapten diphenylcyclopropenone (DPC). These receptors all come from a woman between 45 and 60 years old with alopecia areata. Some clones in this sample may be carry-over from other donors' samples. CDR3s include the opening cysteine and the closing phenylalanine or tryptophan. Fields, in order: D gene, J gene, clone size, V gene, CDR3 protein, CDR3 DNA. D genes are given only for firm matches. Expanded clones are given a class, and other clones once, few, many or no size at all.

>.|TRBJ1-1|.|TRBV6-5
CASSYSTQGLTEAFF
TGTGCCAGCAGTTACTCGACCCAGGGGCTCACTGAAGCTTTCTTT
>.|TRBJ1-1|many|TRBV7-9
CASSLALNTEAFF
TGTGCCAGCAGCTTAGCGCTGAACACTGAAGCTTTCTTT
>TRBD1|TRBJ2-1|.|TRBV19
CASSISGRGHNEQFF
TGTGCCAGTAGTATATCGGGCAGGGGGCACAATGAGCAGTTCTTC
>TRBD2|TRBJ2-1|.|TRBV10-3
CAISERASGSNEQFF
TGTGCCATCAGTGAGAGGGCTAGCGGGAGTAATGAGCAGTTCTTC
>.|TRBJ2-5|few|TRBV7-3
CASSSTGFYQETQYF
TGTGCCAGCAGCTCCACAGGGTTCTACCAAGAGACCCAGTACTTC
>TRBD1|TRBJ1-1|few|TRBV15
CATSRDYYRGIPGPEAFF
TGTGCCACCAGCAGAGATTATTACAGGGGGATACCTGGACCTGAAGCTTTCTTT
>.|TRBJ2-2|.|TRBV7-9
CASSLLSSTGELFF
TGTGCCAGCAGCTTACTCTCTTCCACCGGGGAGCTGTTTTTT
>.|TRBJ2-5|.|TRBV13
CASSLRREQETQYF
TGTGCCAGCAGTCTCCGCCGGGAGCAAGAGACCCAGTACTTC
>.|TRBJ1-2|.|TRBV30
CAWSVHPYGYTF
TGTGCCTGGAGTGTACACCCCTATGGCTACACCTTC
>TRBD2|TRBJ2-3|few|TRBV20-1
CSAHARAGGTDTQYF
TGCAGTGCTCATGCCCGAGCGGGAGGCACAGATACGCAGTATTTT
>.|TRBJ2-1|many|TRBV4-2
CASSQDSRVNEQFF
TGTGCCAGCAGCCAAGATTCGCGGGTGAATGAGCAGTTCTTC
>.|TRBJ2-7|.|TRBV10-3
CAISLSRDFDTYEQYF
TGTGCCATCAGTCTTAGCCGGGACTTCGACACCTACGAGCAGTACTTC